The entry below describes one T cell receptor beta chain. Its matching antigen is unknown. This sample stems from a study of T-cell memory formation after mild COVID-19. The CDR3 totals 13 residues. V gave up 0 bases and J gave up 5 bases, with 8 bases separating them. Per the germline V gene, CDR1 is SGDLS and CDR2 is YYNGEE. Study-wide results and caveats: The authors did not confirm SARS-CoV-2 specificity of second-wave clones peaking day 37.

Each CDR3 protein is one row after TCRdb ran MiXCR on the 5' RACE reads. The sample includes 190,000 or so distinct CDR3 sequences, about 21% of them seen just once. This chain uses TRBV9 with TRBJ1-1; D is unclear. This TCR was sampled from an adult woman who had mild COVID-19 (a few samples of this study predate the infection). Cell type and time point are not known. What was sequenced was PBMCs or a T cell subset sorted from them (not recorded which). The CDR3 sequence is CASSVVSGTEAFF. CDR3 DNA: TGTGCCAGCAGCGTAGTGTCTGGAACTGAAGCTTTCTTT.